These 20 T cell receptor beta chains share one sample of origin, sequenced in a study of CD8+CD57+ T cells in acquired aplastic anemia. For sequencing, patients were chosen who had shown expansion of CD8+CD57+ cells by flow cytometry. Template material for TCR beta VDJ and CDR3 profiling consisted of genomic DNA. TCRdb independently ran MiXCR on the reads; one entry per CDR3 protein. The sample has 150,000 to 200,000 distinct CDR3 sequences, less than 60% seen once. The sample consisted of sorted CD4+, CD8+, or CD8+CD57+ T cells (not recorded which) from PBMCs. Receptors were obtained from a human donor with aplastic anemia.

This clonotype was seen repeatedly, ten times or more. The V call is TRBV20-1, the J call TRBJ2-7, with 13 bases fitting TRBD2. CDR1 and CDR2 (germline): DFQATT, SNEGSKA (reference sequence). The CDR3 consists of 15 residues. Trimming cost V 4 bases and J 2 bases; bases outside gene matches: 5. The CDR3 region is CSATKLAGGTYEQYF. CDR3 DNA: TGCAGTGCTACAAAACTAGCGGGGGGGACCTACGAGCAGTACTTC.

Points on this clonotype: A much larger clone is a single base away; this may be a read error. The genes are TRBV9 and TRBJ1-4; D is ambiguous. The CDR3 is 16 residues long. V shed 4 bases and J shed 7 bases, with 20 bases lying between them. Per the germline V gene, CDR1 is SGDLS and CDR2 is YYNGEE. DNA of the CDR3: TGTGCCAGCAGCCGGAATCCGGGCCTTGGGCGTGAAAAACTGTTTTTT. It yields the protein CASSRNPGLGREKLFF.

V is TRBV9 and J is TRBJ2-7; D uncertain. The germline V and J ends were trimmed by 4 bases and 7 bases, with 6 bases remaining between them. The CDR3 has 10 amino acids. Germline CDR1 SGDLS, CDR2 YYNGEE. The CDR3 reads CASSQVEQYF. CDR3 nucleotides: TGTGCCAGCAGCCAAGTGGAGCAGTACTTC.

In regard to this clonotype: This may arise from a read error, as a much more abundant clone is one base away. This chain joins TRBV12-5 and TRBJ2-2; D is uncertain. Germline lookup yields CDR1 LGHNT and CDR2 FRNRAP. V lost 7 bases and J 7 bases, leaving 16 bases between the germline ends. The CDR3 is made up of 14 amino acids. The CDR3 DNA follows: TGTGCTAGTGCCCCGCCCAGTGACGACGGGGAGCTGTTTTTT. The encoded protein is CASAPPSDDGELFF.

CDR3 region: CASSFIEITEAFF. CDR3 sequence (DNA): TGTGCCAGCAGCTTTATTGAAATCACTGAAGCTTTCTTT. The chain has TRBV7-9 and TRBJ1-1, with D hard to call. Germline V gene data show CDR1 as SEHNR and CDR2 as FQNEAQ (reference sequence). CDR3 size: 13 residues. Trimming left V 3 bases short and J 4 bases short, with 9 bases between.

This clonotype was found once. This chain uses TRBV6-5 with TRBJ1-3; D may be TRBD1 (6 bases). The V gene's germline CDR1 is MNHEY and CDR2 SVGAGI. The CDR3 extends over 15 amino acids. V lost 2 bases, J lost 0 bases, and 8 bases lay in between. The CDR3: CASSYDRHSGNTIYF. Here the CDR3 DNA reads TGTGCCAGCAGTTACGACAGGCACTCTGGAAACACCATATATTTT.

The V gene is TRBV10-3, the J gene TRBJ2-1; possibly TRBD1 for D (6 bases). Trimming cost V 8 bases and J 10 bases, with 21 bases left between them. CDR1 is ENHRY, CDR2 SYGVKD, per germline. The CDR3 runs 14 residues. CDR3 nucleotide sequence: TGTGCCATCGGAAGTGGGGACATGCGGTCGGAGCAGTTCTTC. Residues: CAIGSGDMRSEQFF.

The genes are TRBV6-4 and TRBJ2-4; TRBD2 agrees at 7 bases. CDR1 and CDR2 (germline): MRHNA, SNTAGT. V lost 0 bases to trimming and J lost 9 bases; unmatched junction nucleotides: 5. The CDR3 loop spans 14 amino acids. In DNA form, the CDR3 reads TGTGCCAGCAGTGACTCGGGAGGGGTTGGCATTCAGTACTTC. As protein: CASSDSGGVGIQYF.

CDR3 nucleotide sequence: TGTGCCAGCAGTCCTGGACAGTCCGGTTTTCGTGGCTACACCTTC. It encodes CASSPGQSGFRGYTF. V gene TRBV28 combines with J gene TRBJ1-2, with a tentative D call TRBD1 (6 bases). Trimming took off 5 bases at V and 7 bases at J, with 20 bases between the two ends. This CDR3 is built from 15 residues. Germline V gene sequence: CDR1 MDHEN, CDR2 SYDVKM.

The chain has TRBV5-1 and TRBJ1-1, with no clear D. The CDR3 runs to 14 residues. V lost 0 bases, J lost 0 bases, and 6 bases lay in between. Germline values: CDR1 SGHRS, CDR2 YFSETQ. CDR3 sequence: CASSLVTLNTEAFF. The CDR3, as DNA: TGCGCCAGCAGCTTGGTCACCTTGAACACTGAAGCTTTCTTT. The variable domain in full, completed from reference TRBV5-1 and TRBJ1-1, reads KAGVTQTPRYLIKTRGQQVTLSCSPISGHRSVSWYQQTPGQGLQFLFEYFSETQRNKGNFPGRFSGRQFSNSRSEMNVSTLELGDSALYLCASSLVTLNTEAFFGQGTRLTVV.

This chain connects TRBV7-2 to TRBJ2-7; 7 bases align to TRBD2. The CDR3 loop spans 17 amino acids. Germline values: CDR1 SGHTA, CDR2 FQGNSA. V lost 5 bases, J lost 1 base, and 14 bases stayed unmatched. The CDR3 nucleotides read TGTGCCAGCAGCGTTGCGGGAAGCCGGGACTATTCCTACGAGCAGTACTTC. Amino acid sequence: CASSVAGSRDYSYEQYF.

The gene calls are TRBV11-2 and TRBJ2-1, with D possibly called TRBD1 or TRBD2 (7 bases each). The CDR3 contains 16 residues. From germline, CDR1 is SGHAT and CDR2 FQNNGV. Trimming took off 0 bases at V and 6 bases at J, with 15 bases between the two ends. CDR3 sequence (DNA): TGTGCCAGCAGCTTAGAGGGGAGGGGGCGCGTCAATGAGCAGTTCTTC. This codes for CASSLEGRGRVNEQFF.

This clonotype showed up many times. A read error may account for a junction end that differs from germline. This chain connects TRBV6-5 to TRBJ2-7; tentative D call: TRBD2 (6 bases). Per germline, CDR1 MNHEY and CDR2 SVGAGI. CDR3 length: 15 residues. The DNA of the CDR3 is TGTGCCAGCAGTTCGTCCGGGACTTTCCCCATTCGCTTGAACTTC. Translating it yields CASSSSGTFPIRLNF.

CDR3 DNA: TGTGCCAGCAGCCCTCCCGCCTCTAATGAAAAACTGTTTTTT. Protein product: CASSPPASNEKLFF. The rearrangement links TRBV9 to TRBJ1-4, with D hard to call. Germline-derived CDR1 and CDR2 are SGDLS and YYNGEE. Trimming stripped 4 bases from V and 3 bases from J, with 10 bases between. The length of the CDR3 is 14 residues.

This clonotype was counted ten times or more. The chain combines TRBV4-2 with TRBJ2-3, with D unresolved. V was cut by 0 bases and J by 2 bases, with 9 bases left in between. The CDR3 covers 15 residues. Germline values: CDR1 LGHNA, CDR2 YNFKEQ. The CDR3: CASSQDVLLTDTQYF. The CDR3, as DNA: TGTGCCAGCAGCCAAGACGTCCTTCTCACAGATACGCAGTATTTT.

The table lists this clonotype with many counts. The chain combines TRBV9 with TRBJ2-1; the match to TRBD2 covers 8 bases. Germline V gene lookup returns CDR1 SGDLS and CDR2 YYNGEE. CDR3 length: 16 amino acids. V gave up 4 bases and J gave up 5 bases; unmatched junction bases: 11. The CDR3 here is CASSLRGSGANNEQFF. The CDR3 nucleotides are TGTGCCAGCAGCCTTAGGGGTAGCGGGGCGAACAATGAGCAGTTCTTC.

The chain carries TRBV27 and TRBJ1-5; 9 bases fit TRBD1. Germline V CDR1 and CDR2: MNHEY, SMNVEV (reference sequence). The V gene end was trimmed by 6 bases and the J gene end by 6 bases; junction bases not matched to a gene: 9. This CDR3 comprises 15 residues. Here the CDR3 DNA reads TGTGCCAGCAGCACAGGGGGCAGGGTTGGTCAGCCCCAGCATTTT. It is translated as CASSTGGRVGQPQHF.

This clonotype was counted between two and nine times. A junction boundary mismatches the germline segment, possibly from a read error. This chain uses TRBV6-1 with TRBJ2-1, with TRBD2 matching over 10 bases. CDR1 MNHNS and CDR2 SASEGT come from the germline V gene. This CDR3 contains 14 residues. Here the CDR3 reads CASSVQRGGPEQFF. CDR3 bases: TGTGCTAGCAGTGTACAGCGGGGGGGCCCTGAGCAGTTCTTC.

This clonotype was observed at least ten times. The chain carries TRBV2 and TRBJ1-1, with TRBD1 identical over 8 bases. The CDR3 is 13 residues long. Trimming took 4 bases from V and 11 from J; bases not matched to a gene: 9. CDR1 SNHLY and CDR2 FYNNEI come from the germline V gene. The CDR3 region is CASSGGRGLGAFF. The CDR3 DNA reads as TGTGCCAGCAGTGGCGGCAGGGGGCTGGGGGCTTTCTTT.

V is TRBV9 and J is TRBJ2-7, with a weak D call TRBD2 (6 bases). This CDR3 region has 14 residues. The germline gives CDR1 SGDLS, CDR2 YYNGEE. Trimming left V 0 bases short and J 4 bases short, with 11 bases between. This chain's CDR3 is CASSVAPGEYEQYF. Written as DNA, the CDR3 is TGTGCCAGCAGCGTAGCTCCGGGGGAATACGAGCAGTACTTC.